The entry that follows covers one T cell receptor (beta chain) sequence. Its antigen is not identified. The template, roughly 0.45 ug total RNA, yielded TCR beta cDNA made with a constant-region primer. Modified slightly, ARM-PCR produced TCR beta libraries over three nested multiplex PCR rounds. Amplification in the first two PCR rounds was performed using TRBV1-TRBV30 forward primers and a C-beta reverse primer for 10 cycles each. In TCRdb, the multiplex PCR reads were re-called with MiXCR into one record per CDR3 protein. The sample lists 150,000 to 200,000 distinct CDR3 sequences; approximately 64% were seen once. V dropped 3 bases and J dropped 8; count of bases not matched to a gene: 9. The CDR3 totals 15 residues. CDR1 and CDR2 (germline): MRHNA, SNTAGT. The data derive from a study of tumor-infiltrating lymphocytes in primary liver carcinoma. On the study more broadly: Tumors were staged T1-T3 N0M0 and measured about 4.2 to 10 cm across. Regardless of tissue type, samples showed similar yields of roughly 3.5 to 8 million productive TCRbeta reads.

Study-wide results and caveats: Reduced overlap was seen in tumor-adjacent and tumor-blood pairs versus tumor region pairs.

Germline DNA was also extracted, with blood RNA taken from unsorted whole blood. This clonotype was obtained from a woman aged 60-75 years with primary liver carcinoma and hepatitis B virus infection. Sequenced sample: peripheral blood. This chain uses TRBV6-4 with TRBJ2-1; 8 bases align to TRBD2. DNA for the CDR3: TGTGCCAGCAGTGAGGGTAGCGGGGAGTACGATGAGCAGTTCTTC. Translated, it gives CASSEGSGEYDEQFF.